Listed below are T cell receptor beta chains from one sample, sequenced in a study of blood T cells in healthy people across ages. TCRdb fed the 5' RACE reads into MiXCR, producing one record per CDR3 protein. Of over 1,300,000 distinct CDR3 sequences listed, around 59% are singletons. Material for sequencing was blood. The receptors stem from a man in his late teens or twenties in good health. Both conserved end residues are part of each CDR3. The order of the fields is J gene, clone size, D gene, V gene, CDR3 DNA, CDR3 protein. D genes are given only for firm matches. The size field is filled for only some rows; it gives once, few, many or a size class.

j_gene: TRBJ2-7; abundance: -; d_gene: -; v_gene: TRBV5-1; CDR3nt: TGCGCCAGCAGGAGGGACTTCTACGAGCAGTACTTC; CDR3aa: CASRRDFYEQYF
j_gene: TRBJ2-1; abundance: -; d_gene: -; v_gene: TRBV21-1; CDR3nt: TGTGCCAGCAGCCCCGGGGGAATAAATGAGCAGTTCTTC; CDR3aa: CASSPGGINEQFF
j_gene: TRBJ2-3; abundance: -; d_gene: TRBD2; v_gene: TRBV4-3; CDR3nt: TGCGCCAGCAGCCAGGCTAGCGGGGGGGCCTCGATAGATACGCAGTATTTT; CDR3aa: CASSQASGGASIDTQYF
j_gene: TRBJ1-4; abundance: -; d_gene: TRBD1; v_gene: TRBV4-2; CDR3nt: TGTGCCAGCAGCCAGGACAGGAAAAAGGATGAAAAACTGTTTTTT; CDR3aa: CASSQDRKKDEKLFF
j_gene: TRBJ2-2; abundance: -; d_gene: -; v_gene: TRBV15; CDR3nt: TGTGCCACCAGCACTCCTCAGACGCAGCAGAACACCGGGGAGCTGTTTTTT; CDR3aa: CATSTPQTQQNTGELFF
j_gene: TRBJ2-3; abundance: -; d_gene: TRBD2; v_gene: TRBV4-3; CDR3nt: TGTGCCAGCAGTCAACTAGCGGGAAGCACAGATACGCAGTATTTT; CDR3aa: CASSQLAGSTDTQYF
j_gene: TRBJ1-1; abundance: -; d_gene: -; v_gene: TRBV10-3; CDR3nt: TGTGCCATCACGACGGGAAACACTGAAGCTTTCTTT; CDR3aa: CAITTGNTEAFF
j_gene: TRBJ1-6; abundance: few; d_gene: -; v_gene: TRBV14; CDR3nt: TGTGCCAGCAGCCCGAATAGGGGTTCACCCCTCCACTTT; CDR3aa: CASSPNRGSPLHF
j_gene: TRBJ1-2; abundance: -; d_gene: -; v_gene: TRBV12-3/TRBV12-4; CDR3nt: TGTGCCAGCAGCTCCGGGACCAGCTATGGCTACACCTTC; CDR3aa: CASSSGTSYGYTF
j_gene: TRBJ1-1; abundance: -; d_gene: -; v_gene: TRBV29-1; CDR3nt: TGCAGCGTTGAGGGTCAGCTAAACACTGAAGCTTTCTTT; CDR3aa: CSVEGQLNTEAFF
j_gene: TRBJ2-1; abundance: -; d_gene: -; v_gene: TRBV14; CDR3nt: TGTGCCAGCAGCCATATCGACACTAGGGGGGAGCAGTTCTTC; CDR3aa: CASSHIDTRGEQFF
j_gene: TRBJ1-2; abundance: -; d_gene: TRBD1; v_gene: TRBV6-5; CDR3nt: TGTGCCAGTTACAGGGGGGAAAACTATGGCTACACCTTC; CDR3aa: CASYRGENYGYTF
j_gene: TRBJ2-1; abundance: -; d_gene: TRBD2; v_gene: TRBV6-2/TRBV6-3; CDR3nt: TGTGCCAGCAGCCGCACTAGCGTTGAGCAGTTCTTC; CDR3aa: CASSRTSVEQFF
j_gene: TRBJ2-5; abundance: -; d_gene: TRBD1; v_gene: TRBV28; CDR3nt: TGTGCCAGCAGTTCCATTCAGAGGGGGCGAGAGACCCAGTACTTC; CDR3aa: CASSSIQRGRETQYF
j_gene: TRBJ2-5; abundance: once; d_gene: TRBD2; v_gene: TRBV28; CDR3nt: TGTGCCAGCAGTTCACCGGGACTAGAAGTCACAGAGACCCAGTACTTC; CDR3aa: CASSSPGLEVTETQYF
j_gene: TRBJ1-6; abundance: -; d_gene: TRBD1; v_gene: TRBV28; CDR3nt: TGTGCCGCCGGGGACAGGACTGTAAGGGCCCTCCACTTT; CDR3aa: CAAGDRTVRALHF
j_gene: TRBJ2-1; abundance: -; d_gene: TRBD2; v_gene: TRBV20-1; CDR3nt: TGCAGTGCTAGAGAACGAAGCGGGAGCGGGTATGAGCAGTTCTTC; CDR3aa: CSARERSGSGYEQFF
j_gene: TRBJ1-2; abundance: -; d_gene: -; v_gene: TRBV3-1; CDR3nt: TGTGCCAGCAGCCAAGGACGGCCCGGGGGCTACTATGGCTACACCTTC; CDR3aa: CASSQGRPGGYYGYTF
j_gene: TRBJ2-3; abundance: few; d_gene: -; v_gene: TRBV2; CDR3nt: TGTGCCAGCAGTGAAAGTCCGGGATCCACAGATACGCAGTATTTT; CDR3aa: CASSESPGSTDTQYF
j_gene: TRBJ2-1; abundance: few; d_gene: -; v_gene: TRBV29-1; CDR3nt: TGCAGCGTTGAAGATCGGTCGACCGCCTACAATGAGCAGTTCTTC; CDR3aa: CSVEDRSTAYNEQFF
j_gene: TRBJ2-7; abundance: few; d_gene: -; v_gene: TRBV7-6; CDR3nt: TGTGCCAGCAGCTTAGCCAATGAGGGGACGGCGAGCTCCTACGAGCAGTACTTC; CDR3aa: CASSLANEGTASSYEQYF
j_gene: TRBJ2-1; abundance: few; d_gene: TRBD2; v_gene: TRBV6-5; CDR3nt: TGTGCCAGCTGTAGCGGGGTGGGTAATGAGCAGTTCTTC; CDR3aa: CASCSGVGNEQFF
j_gene: TRBJ2-1; abundance: -; d_gene: -; v_gene: TRBV20-1; CDR3nt: TGCAGTGCTAGAGTTCGGCTTTCCTACAATGAGCAGTTCTTC; CDR3aa: CSARVRLSYNEQFF
j_gene: TRBJ2-2; abundance: -; d_gene: TRBD1; v_gene: TRBV28; CDR3nt: TGTGCCAGCACCATGCTCGGGACAGGGCTAACCGGGGAGCTGTTTTTT; CDR3aa: CASTMLGTGLTGELFF
j_gene: TRBJ2-1; abundance: -; d_gene: -; v_gene: TRBV12-5; CDR3nt: TGTGCTAGTGGTGAGGCCCCCACAGGGTTGAATGAGCAGTTCTTC; CDR3aa: CASGEAPTGLNEQFF
j_gene: TRBJ1-4; abundance: -; d_gene: -; v_gene: TRBV30; CDR3nt: TGTGCCGTTCAGGGGTGGAATGAAAAACTGTTTTTT; CDR3aa: CAVQGWNEKLFF
j_gene: TRBJ1-2; abundance: -; d_gene: -; v_gene: TRBV20-1; CDR3nt: TGCAGTGCTAGGCCAACAAGCCGCTATGGCTACACCTTC; CDR3aa: CSARPTSRYGYTF
j_gene: TRBJ2-1; abundance: -; d_gene: TRBD2; v_gene: TRBV11-2; CDR3nt: TGTGCCAGCAGCGCTGCTAGCGGGAGATACAATGAGCAGTTCTTC; CDR3aa: CASSAASGRYNEQFF
j_gene: TRBJ2-7; abundance: few; d_gene: TRBD2; v_gene: TRBV12-3/TRBV12-4; CDR3nt: TGTGCCAGCAGACACAGCGGGAGACCTTCCTACGAGCAGTACTTC; CDR3aa: CASRHSGRPSYEQYF
j_gene: TRBJ2-1; abundance: -; d_gene: -; v_gene: TRBV5-6; CDR3nt: TGTGCCAGCAGCCCCGGGGGTCGGGGCAATGAGCAGTTCTTC; CDR3aa: CASSPGGRGNEQFF
j_gene: TRBJ2-7; abundance: -; d_gene: -; v_gene: TRBV12-3/TRBV12-4; CDR3nt: TGTGCCAGCAGCCCTAGTTCGCGATACGAGCAGTACTTC; CDR3aa: CASSPSSRYEQYF
j_gene: TRBJ2-7; abundance: -; d_gene: -; v_gene: TRBV6-2/TRBV6-3; CDR3nt: TGTGCCAGCAGTACTCCGGGACGGACCTACGAGCAGTACTTC; CDR3aa: CASSTPGRTYEQYF
j_gene: TRBJ2-3; abundance: -; d_gene: -; v_gene: TRBV12-3/TRBV12-4; CDR3nt: TGTGCCAGCAGTTTAGTCCCTCTACGGGTGCAGTATTTT; CDR3aa: CASSLVPLRVQYF
j_gene: TRBJ2-7; abundance: few; d_gene: TRBD2; v_gene: TRBV10-3; CDR3nt: TGTGCCACCACACCGGGACTAGGCTACGAGCAGTACTTC; CDR3aa: CATTPGLGYEQYF
j_gene: TRBJ2-7; abundance: -; d_gene: -; v_gene: TRBV6-2/TRBV6-3; CDR3nt: TGTGCCAGCAGTTACTCGATTTCTGGGTACGAGCAGTACTTC; CDR3aa: CASSYSISGYEQYF
j_gene: TRBJ1-1; abundance: once; d_gene: -; v_gene: TRBV12-3/TRBV12-4; CDR3nt: TGTGCCAGCAGTAGAGCCCCCGTGATCCCTGAAGCTTTCTTT; CDR3aa: CASSRAPVIPEAFF
j_gene: TRBJ1-2; abundance: few; d_gene: TRBD1; v_gene: TRBV4-1; CDR3nt: TGCGCCAGCAGCCCCCTGACAGGGGGTGATGGCTACACCTTC; CDR3aa: CASSPLTGGDGYTF
j_gene: TRBJ2-7; abundance: few; d_gene: TRBD1; v_gene: TRBV4-1; CDR3nt: TGCGCCAGCAGCCAAGACGGGACAGGGGAAGGCTACGAGCAGTACTTC; CDR3aa: CASSQDGTGEGYEQYF
j_gene: TRBJ2-5; abundance: -; d_gene: -; v_gene: TRBV12-3/TRBV12-4; CDR3nt: TGTGCCAGCAGTTTTCGGACAGCCCAGGGGACCCAGTACTTC; CDR3aa: CASSFRTAQGTQYF
j_gene: TRBJ2-7; abundance: few; d_gene: TRBD2; v_gene: TRBV20-1; CDR3nt: TGCAGTGCTAGGTTTCGACTAGCGGGCTCCTACGAGCAGTACTTC; CDR3aa: CSARFRLAGSYEQYF
j_gene: TRBJ1-2; abundance: -; d_gene: TRBD1; v_gene: TRBV24-1; CDR3nt: TGTGCCACCAGTGATCAAGGGACAGCCCTTGACTACACCTTC; CDR3aa: CATSDQGTALDYTF
j_gene: TRBJ2-1; abundance: few; d_gene: TRBD1; v_gene: TRBV27; CDR3nt: TGTGCCAGCAGTTACCAAGGGGACAGCTCCTACAATGAGCAGTTCTTC; CDR3aa: CASSYQGDSSYNEQFF
j_gene: TRBJ2-6; abundance: -; d_gene: -; v_gene: TRBV7-9; CDR3nt: TGTGCCAGCAGCTCCCATAATGGGGCCAACGTCCTGACTTTC; CDR3aa: CASSSHNGANVLTF
j_gene: TRBJ2-3; abundance: -; d_gene: TRBD2; v_gene: TRBV29-1; CDR3nt: TGCAGCGTAGGACTAGCTAGGGCAGATGCGCAGTATTTT; CDR3aa: CSVGLARADAQYF
j_gene: TRBJ2-7; abundance: -; d_gene: TRBD2; v_gene: TRBV12-3/TRBV12-4; CDR3nt: TGTGCCAGCACCATAGCGGGGGTGAAATACGAGCAGTACTTC; CDR3aa: CASTIAGVKYEQYF
j_gene: TRBJ2-7; abundance: -; d_gene: -; v_gene: TRBV12-5; CDR3nt: TGTGCTAGTGGCCCGCGGTCGGGTGACGAGCAGTACTTC; CDR3aa: CASGPRSGDEQYF
j_gene: TRBJ1-5; abundance: -; d_gene: -; v_gene: TRBV5-1; CDR3nt: TGCGCCAGCAGCTTGGGTTCGGAGAGCAATCAGCCCCAGCATTTT; CDR3aa: CASSLGSESNQPQHF
j_gene: TRBJ2-3; abundance: few; d_gene: -; v_gene: TRBV29-1; CDR3nt: TGCAGCGTTTCAAAGGGTGGCACAGATACGCAGTATTTT; CDR3aa: CSVSKGGTDTQYF
j_gene: TRBJ1-5; abundance: -; d_gene: -; v_gene: TRBV12-3/TRBV12-4; CDR3nt: TGTGCCAGCAGCTCATCAACGAAGCCCCAGCATTTT; CDR3aa: CASSSSTKPQHF
j_gene: TRBJ2-1; abundance: -; d_gene: TRBD2; v_gene: TRBV4-3; CDR3nt: TGCGCCAGCAGCCCAGACGCAGCGGGGGGACCCTACAATGAGCAGTTCTTC; CDR3aa: CASSPDAAGGPYNEQFF
j_gene: TRBJ2-7; abundance: few; d_gene: -; v_gene: TRBV4-3; CDR3nt: TGCGCCAGCAGCCAAGCGGGCAGGGGAGCCTACGAGCAGTACTTC; CDR3aa: CASSQAGRGAYEQYF
j_gene: TRBJ2-2; abundance: few; d_gene: TRBD1; v_gene: TRBV13; CDR3nt: TGTGCCAGCAGCCCGGTCGTAACGGGACAGTTAACCGGGGAGCTGTTTTTT; CDR3aa: CASSPVVTGQLTGELFF
j_gene: TRBJ2-1; abundance: few; d_gene: TRBD2; v_gene: TRBV20-1; CDR3nt: TGCAGTGCTAGACCTCTTAGCGGACTAGCGGACTCCTACAATGAGCAGTTCTTC; CDR3aa: CSARPLSGLADSYNEQFF
j_gene: TRBJ2-2; abundance: -; d_gene: -; v_gene: TRBV29-1; CDR3nt: TGCAGCTACAACATGGGGGGCACCGGGGAGCTGTTTTTT; CDR3aa: CSYNMGGTGELFF
j_gene: TRBJ2-3; abundance: few; d_gene: -; v_gene: TRBV4-1; CDR3nt: TGCGCCAGCAGCCAAGTTTTTGCGCGGGAAAGCACAGATACGCAGTATTTT; CDR3aa: CASSQVFARESTDTQYF
j_gene: TRBJ2-3; abundance: -; d_gene: -; v_gene: TRBV4-1; CDR3nt: TGCGCCAGCAGCCAGGGTCCGGGAACTAGCACAGATACGCAGTATTTT; CDR3aa: CASSQGPGTSTDTQYF
j_gene: TRBJ1-2; abundance: -; d_gene: -; v_gene: TRBV12-3/TRBV12-4; CDR3nt: TGTGCCAGCAGTCCACGCGGACAGCTAAGGGGCTACACCTTC; CDR3aa: CASSPRGQLRGYTF
j_gene: TRBJ2-7; abundance: -; d_gene: -; v_gene: TRBV29-1; CDR3nt: TGCAGCGCCCGTCCAGCGGTCTCCTACGAGCAGTACTTC; CDR3aa: CSARPAVSYEQYF
j_gene: TRBJ2-5; abundance: -; d_gene: -; v_gene: TRBV10-3; CDR3nt: TGTGCCATCAGTGGGGGAGACAGCTCCATAAACCAAGAGACCCAGTACTTC; CDR3aa: CAISGGDSSINQETQYF
j_gene: TRBJ2-7; abundance: -; d_gene: -; v_gene: TRBV11-2; CDR3nt: TGTGCCAGCAGCCCATGGGAGGCTAGCTCCTACGAGCAGTACTTC; CDR3aa: CASSPWEASSYEQYF